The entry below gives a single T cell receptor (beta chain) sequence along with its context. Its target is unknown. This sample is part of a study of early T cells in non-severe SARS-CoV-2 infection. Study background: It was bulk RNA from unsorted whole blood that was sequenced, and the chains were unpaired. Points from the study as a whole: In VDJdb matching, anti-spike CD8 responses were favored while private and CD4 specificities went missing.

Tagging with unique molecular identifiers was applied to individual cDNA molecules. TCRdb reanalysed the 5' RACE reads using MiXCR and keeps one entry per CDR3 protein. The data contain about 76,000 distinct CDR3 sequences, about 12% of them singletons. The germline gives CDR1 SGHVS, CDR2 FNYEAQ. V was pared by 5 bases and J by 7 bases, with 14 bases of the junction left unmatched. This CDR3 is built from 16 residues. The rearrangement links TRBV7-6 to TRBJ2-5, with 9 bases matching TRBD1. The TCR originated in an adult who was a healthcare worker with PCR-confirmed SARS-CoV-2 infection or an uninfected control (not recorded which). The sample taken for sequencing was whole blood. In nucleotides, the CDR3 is TGTGCCAGCAGCGGAGGGACAGGGATGTCCGGGGGGACCCAGTACTTC. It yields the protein CASSGGTGMSGGTQYF. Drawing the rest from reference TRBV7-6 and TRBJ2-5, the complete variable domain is GAGVSQSPRYKVTKRGQDVALRCDPISGHVSLYWYRQALGQGPEFLTYFNYEAQQDKSGLPNDRFSAERPEGSISTLTIQRTEQRDSAMYRCASSGGTGMSGGTQYFGPGTRLLVL.